This entry lists 2 T cell receptor beta chains sequenced from one sample in a study of Graves' ophthalmopathy and Graves' hyperthyroidism. Researchers took RNA transcripts and amplified TCR beta CDR3 regions from them. The workflow started with a first-round RT-PCR run with HTBI primers and then moved on to a second-round multiplex PCR. TCRdb redid the calling of the multiplex PCR reads with MiXCR, one entry per CDR3 protein. The table lists 500,000 to 600,000 distinct CDR3 sequences, about two fifths of them singletons. Sequencing was performed on peripheral blood or thyroid tissue (not recorded which). These receptors originate from an adult man with Graves' hyperthyroidism.

Comments on this clonotype: A much larger clone differs by one base, so this may be a read error. The chain is built from TRBV10-3 and TRBJ1-2, with D possibly matching TRBD1 (5 bases). The CDR3 totals 14 residues. The germline CDR1 and CDR2 sequences are ENHRY and SYGVKD. The CDR3 sequence is CTISESAGSDGYTF. The CDR3, as DNA: TGTACCATCAGTGAGTCGGCAGGGTCGGATGGCTACACCTTC.

The chain recombines TRBV6-5 with TRBJ1-2; perhaps TRBD1 as D (6 bases). V was shortened by 2 bases and J by 0 bases, with 13 bases between the two germline ends. The germline V gene encodes CDR1 MNHEY and CDR2 SVGAGI. The CDR3 covers 16 residues. The CDR3 bases are TGTGCCAGCAGTTACGTTCGGGGGGCTTCTAACTATGGCTACACCTTC. Its protein is CASSYVRGASNYGYTF.